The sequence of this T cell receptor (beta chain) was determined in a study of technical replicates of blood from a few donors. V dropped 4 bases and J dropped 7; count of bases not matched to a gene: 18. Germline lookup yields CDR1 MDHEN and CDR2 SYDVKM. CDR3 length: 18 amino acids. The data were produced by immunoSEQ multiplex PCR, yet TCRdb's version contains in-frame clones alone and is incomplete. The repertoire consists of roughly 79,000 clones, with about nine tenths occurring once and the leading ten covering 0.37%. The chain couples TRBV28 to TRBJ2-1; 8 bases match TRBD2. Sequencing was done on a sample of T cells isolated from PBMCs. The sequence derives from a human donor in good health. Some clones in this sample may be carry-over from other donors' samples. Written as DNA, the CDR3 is TGTGCCAGCAGTTCCGCGGGCGCCGGGACTAGTCTAGGTAATGAGCAGTTCTTC. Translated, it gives CASSSAGAGTSLGNEQFF. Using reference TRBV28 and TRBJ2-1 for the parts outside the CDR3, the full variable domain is DVKVTQSSRYLVKRTGEKVFLECVQDMDHENMFWYRQDPGLGLRLIYFSYDVKMKEKGDIPEGYSVSREKKERFSLILESASTNQTSMYLCASSSAGAGTSLGNEQFFGPGTRLTVL.